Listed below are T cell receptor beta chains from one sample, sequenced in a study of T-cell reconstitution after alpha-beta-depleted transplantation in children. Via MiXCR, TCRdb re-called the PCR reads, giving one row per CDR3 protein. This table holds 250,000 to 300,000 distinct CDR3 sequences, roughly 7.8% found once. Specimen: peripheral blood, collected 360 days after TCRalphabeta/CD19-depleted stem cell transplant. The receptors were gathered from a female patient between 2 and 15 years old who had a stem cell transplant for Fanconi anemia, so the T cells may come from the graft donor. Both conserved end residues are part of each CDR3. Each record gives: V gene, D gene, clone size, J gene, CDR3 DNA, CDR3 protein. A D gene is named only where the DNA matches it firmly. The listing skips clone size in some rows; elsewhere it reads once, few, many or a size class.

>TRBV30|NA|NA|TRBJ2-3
TGTGCCTGGAGTATACAGGGAAGAGATACGCAGTATTTT
CAWSIQGRDTQYF
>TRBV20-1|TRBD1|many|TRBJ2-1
TGCAGTGCTAGAGCGTTAGGGGGCCGTTGGAATGAGCAGTTCTTC
CSARALGGRWNEQFF
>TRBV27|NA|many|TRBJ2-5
TGTGCCAGCAGTTTGTCGTTTAGGGGGGGAGCAGAGACCCAGTACTTC
CASSLSFRGGAETQYF
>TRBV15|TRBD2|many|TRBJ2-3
TGTGCCACCAGCAAGGGACTAGCGGGAGGCACAGATACGCAGTATTTT
CATSKGLAGGTDTQYF
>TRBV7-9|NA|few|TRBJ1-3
TGTGCCAGCAGCCAGCTACCGGGATCTAGAAACACCATATATTTT
CASSQLPGSRNTIYF
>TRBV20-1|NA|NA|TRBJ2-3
TGCAGTGCTAGAGATGGGACTCCCATAGGCACAGATACGCAGTATTTT
CSARDGTPIGTDTQYF
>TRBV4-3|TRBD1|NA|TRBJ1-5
TGCGCCAGCAGCCAGGCTGTCCGGGGGACAGTCCCATGGCCCCAGCATTTT
CASSQAVRGTVPWPQHF
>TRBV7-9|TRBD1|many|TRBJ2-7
TGTGCCAGCAGCGGAATCCCGGGACAGCCCTACGAGCAGTACTTC
CASSGIPGQPYEQYF
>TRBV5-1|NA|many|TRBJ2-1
TGCGCCAGCGCCTATACTGGATACAATGAGCAGTTCTTC
CASAYTGYNEQFF
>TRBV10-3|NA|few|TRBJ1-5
TGTGCCATCCGGCTTCGGGATCAGCCCCAGCATTTT
CAIRLRDQPQHF
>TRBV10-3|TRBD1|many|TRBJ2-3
TGTGCCATCAGCGGGACACAGGGGTATCCTACAGATACGCAGTATTTT
CAISGTQGYPTDTQYF
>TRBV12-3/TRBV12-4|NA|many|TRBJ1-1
TGTGCCAGCAGGTTGGGACCACGGGACACTGAAGCTTTCTTT
CASRLGPRDTEAFF
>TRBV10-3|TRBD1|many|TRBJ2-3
TGTGCCATCAGTGAGGGACAGGTCACAGATACGCAGTATTTT
CAISEGQVTDTQYF
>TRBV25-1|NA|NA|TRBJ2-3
TGTGCCAGCAGTGGAGGGTATACGCAGTATTTT
CASSGGYTQYF
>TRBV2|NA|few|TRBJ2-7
TGTGCCAGAAACGAGGGAAAGGGCTACGAGCAGTACTTC
CARNEGKGYEQYF
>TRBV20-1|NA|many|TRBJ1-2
TGCAGTGCTATATCCAGGGGAGGTCTAGGCTATGGCTACACCTTC
CSAISRGGLGYGYTF
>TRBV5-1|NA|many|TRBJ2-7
TGCGCCAGCAGCTATGACGGAACCTACGAGCAGTACTTC
CASSYDGTYEQYF
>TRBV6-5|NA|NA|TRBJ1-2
TGTGCCAGCAGTTCAACGAAGTTTTACTATGGCTACACCTTC
CASSSTKFYYGYTF
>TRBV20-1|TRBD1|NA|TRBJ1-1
TGCAGTGCTACGGACAGGGGGCGCGATAAAGCTTTCTTT
CSATDRGRDKAFF
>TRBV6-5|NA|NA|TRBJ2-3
TGTGCCAGCAGGCTACTGGGGGGCGGCGCAGATACGCAGTATTTT
CASRLLGGGADTQYF
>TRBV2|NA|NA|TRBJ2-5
TGTGCCAGCAGGAAAATACAGGGTGAGACCCAGTACTTC
CASRKIQGETQYF
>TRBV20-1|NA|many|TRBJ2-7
TGCAGTGCTAGATTCTTGGGCGAGCAGTACTTC
CSARFLGEQYF
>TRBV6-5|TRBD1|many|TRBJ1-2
TGTGCCACCCGACAGGGCGCCGGCTACACCTTC
CATRQGAGYTF
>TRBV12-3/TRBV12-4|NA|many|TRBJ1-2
TGTGCCAGCAGGCCTCGCGGGGGTAACTATGGCTACACCTTC
CASRPRGGNYGYTF
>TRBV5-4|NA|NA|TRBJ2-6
TGTGCCAGCAGCTTGGTACAGAGTGGGGCCAACGTCCTGACTTTC
CASSLVQSGANVLTF
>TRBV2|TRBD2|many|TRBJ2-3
TGTGCCAGCACCAAGTCGGGGCTAGCGGGGGGAGTTGGAGATACGCAGTATTTT
CASTKSGLAGGVGDTQYF
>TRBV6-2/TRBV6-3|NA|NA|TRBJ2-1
TGTGCCAGCAGCACCTCCCCGGGAAATTGGTCCAATGAGCAGTTCTTC
CASSTSPGNWSNEQFF
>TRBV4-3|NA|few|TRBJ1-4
TGCGCCAGCAGCCAAGATCGGGCAGGAGAATCTGAAAAACTGTTTTTT
CASSQDRAGESEKLFF
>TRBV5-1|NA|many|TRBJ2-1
TGCGCCAGCAGCATTAGAGGTACCGACAATGAGCAGTTCTTC
CASSIRGTDNEQFF
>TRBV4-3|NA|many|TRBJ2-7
TGCGCCAGCAGCCGACTAGCGACAGGGATTCTTTACGAGCAGTACTTC
CASSRLATGILYEQYF
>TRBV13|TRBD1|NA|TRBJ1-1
TGTGCCAGCAGCCCTGAGGGACAGTATAGTGAAGCTTTCTTT
CASSPEGQYSEAFF
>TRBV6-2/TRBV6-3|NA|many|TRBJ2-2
TGTGCCAGCAGACTTCTACCCCCGGCCGGGGAGCTGTTTTTT
CASRLLPPAGELFF
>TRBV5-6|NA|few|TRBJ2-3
TGTGCCAGCAGCTCCTCCTTATGGGTTTTAAGACCCTCCTCCCCAGATACGCAGTATTTT
CASSSSLWVLRPSSPDTQYF
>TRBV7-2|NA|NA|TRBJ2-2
TGTGCCAGCAGCTTACAAGGAGTCAACACCGGGGAGCTGTTTTTT
CASSLQGVNTGELFF
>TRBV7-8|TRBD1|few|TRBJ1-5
TGTGCCAGCAGCGGTCGGACAGGGAGTAGAAATCAGCCCCAGCATTTT
CASSGRTGSRNQPQHF
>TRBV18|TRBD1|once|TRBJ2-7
TGTGCCAGCTCACCACCGAGGGTCGGGACAGCTTACTACGAGCAGTACTTC
CASSPPRVGTAYYEQYF
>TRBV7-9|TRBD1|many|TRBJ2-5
TGTGCCAGCAGCTTCTTCGACAGGGCCCAAGAGACCCAGTACTTC
CASSFFDRAQETQYF
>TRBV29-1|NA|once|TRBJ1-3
TGCAGCGTTGTAAGCGACTCTGGAAACACCATAAATTTT
CSVVSDSGNTINF
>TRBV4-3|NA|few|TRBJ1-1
TGCGCCAGCAGCCAAGATCGATGGGTGAACACTGAAGCTTTCTTT
CASSQDRWVNTEAFF
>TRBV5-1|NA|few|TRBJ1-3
TGCGCCAGCAGCTTTCTTGGGACACACTCTGGAAACACCATATATTTT
CASSFLGTHSGNTIYF
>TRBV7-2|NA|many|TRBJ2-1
TGTGCCAGCAGCTTAGGCTTTTACAATGAGCAGTTCTTC
CASSLGFYNEQFF
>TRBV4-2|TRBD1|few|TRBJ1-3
TGTGCCAGCAGCCGGAGGGGGCAGAGCTCTGGAAACACCATATATTTT
CASSRRGQSSGNTIYF
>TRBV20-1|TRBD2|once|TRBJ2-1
TGCTGTGCTAGAGATCTCGGTCCGGGAGGGCATTACAATGAGCAGTTCTTC
CCARDLGPGGHYNEQFF
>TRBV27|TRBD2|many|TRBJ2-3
TGTGCCAGCAGTTCCCCTAGCGGGAGTACAGATACGCAGTATTTT
CASSSPSGSTDTQYF
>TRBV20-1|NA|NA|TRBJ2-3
TGCAGTGCTAGGAGCAGGATTAGCACAGATACGCAGTATTTT
CSARSRISTDTQYF
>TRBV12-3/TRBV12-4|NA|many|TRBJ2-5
TGTGCCAGCAGTCCCCGTACTAGTCTCGAGACCCAGTACTTC
CASSPRTSLETQYF
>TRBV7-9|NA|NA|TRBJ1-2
TGTGCCAGCAGCTTATCAGCGGCTAACTATGGCTACACCTTC
CASSLSAANYGYTF
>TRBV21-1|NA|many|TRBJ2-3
TGTGCCAGCAGCAGTATTGGTAGGGGTGGTCCCTCAGATACGCAGTATTTT
CASSSIGRGGPSDTQYF
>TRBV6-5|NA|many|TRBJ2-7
TGTGCCAGCAGTAGCGGGCCCTATACTAGCTACGAGCAGTACTTC
CASSSGPYTSYEQYF
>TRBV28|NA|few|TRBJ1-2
TGTGCCAGCAGTTCGGTGGGGAGACCCTATGGCTACACCTTC
CASSSVGRPYGYTF
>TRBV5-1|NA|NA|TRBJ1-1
TGCGCCAGCAGCGAGACCGATCGGTATGAAGCTTTCTTT
CASSETDRYEAFF
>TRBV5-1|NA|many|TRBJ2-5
TGCGCCAGCAGCCCGGGTAGCGGAGAAGAGACCCAGTACTTC
CASSPGSGEETQYF
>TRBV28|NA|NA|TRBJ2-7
TGTGCCAGCAGCACCCCGCCGGGACTTCCCTACGAGCAGTACTTC
CASSTPPGLPYEQYF
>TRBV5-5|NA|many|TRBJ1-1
TGTGCCAGCATCGGACAGAGAAACACTGAAGCTTTCTTT
CASIGQRNTEAFF
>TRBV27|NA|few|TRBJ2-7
TGTGCCAGTAAAAATCTTAGCTCCTACGAGCAGTACTTC
CASKNLSSYEQYF
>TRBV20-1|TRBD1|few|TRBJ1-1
TGCAGTGCTAGAATGGCCGGGACAGTCACTGAAGCTTTCTTT
CSARMAGTVTEAFF
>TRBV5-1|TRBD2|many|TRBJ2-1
TGCGCCAGCAGCTCGACAGCGGGAGGGCCGCCGGGGCAGTTCTTC
CASSSTAGGPPGQFF
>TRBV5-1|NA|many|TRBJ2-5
TGCGCCAGCAGCTTCGACAGAAAAGAGACCCAGTACTTC
CASSFDRKETQYF
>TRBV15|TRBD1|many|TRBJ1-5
TGTGCCACCAGCAGAGGACATCGACAGGGCGGTCAGCCCCAGCATTTT
CATSRGHRQGGQPQHF